What follows are 32 T cell receptor beta chains derived from one specimen sequenced in a study of kidney transplant recipient with SARS-CoV-2 infection. TCRdb reprocessed the reads via MiXCR and lists one record per CDR3 protein. Of approximately 250,000 distinct CDR3 sequences listed, more than 25% are singletons. Sequenced material: a blood sample, taken at baseline and between days 110 and 120 from a kidney transplant recipient. These receptor sequences come from a young adult male patient who had COVID-19 and was a kidney transplant recipient. Some T cells may have originated in the graft donor.

On this clonotype: One base away lies a much larger clone, so this may be a sequencing read error. The chain joins TRBV5-1 to TRBJ1-2; D is unclear. The germline V gene has CDR1 SGHRS and CDR2 YFSETQ. V was shortened by 7 bases and J by 4 bases, with 23 bases between the two germline ends. CDR3 length equals 16 residues. CDR3 coding DNA: TGCGCCAGCGTAATCACATCGGTTCGAAGGACCTATGGCTACACCTTC. Its translation is CASVITSVRRTYGYTF.

This clonotype occurred many times. The chain is built from TRBV6-5 and TRBJ1-5; 9 bases align to TRBD1. CDR3 size: 13 residues. Germline lookup yields CDR1 MNHEY and CDR2 SVGAGI. J was trimmed by 7 bases and V by 8 bases; bases with no gene match: 6. Here the CDR3 reads CASLGQGRQPQHF. The CDR3 bases are TGTGCCAGCCTAGGACAGGGGAGGCAGCCCCAGCATTTT.

The V and J genes are TRBV20-1 and TRBJ2-3, with D unclear. V lost 3 bases to trimming and J lost 0 bases, with 7 bases between them. This CDR3 contains 13 residues. In germline, CDR1 is DFQATT, CDR2 SNEGSKA (reference sequence). CDR3 residues: CSASTTSTDTQYF. CDR3 coding DNA: TGCAGTGCTAGTACGACTAGCACAGATACGCAGTATTTT.

This clonotype was picked up a small number of times. The V gene is TRBV20-1, the J gene TRBJ1-3, with D unclear. CDR3 length: 14 amino acids. V lost 2 bases and J 7 bases, leaving 15 bases between the germline ends. The germline V gene encodes CDR1 DFQATT and CDR2 SNEGSKA (reference sequence). The CDR3 region has the DNA TGCAGTGCTAGACATCCGGACCTGTGGAACACCATATATTTT. It is translated as CSARHPDLWNTIYF.

In regard to this clonotype: One base away lies a much larger clone, so this may be a sequencing read error. This sequence joins TRBV9 and TRBJ1-2, with no clear D. V gave up 7 bases and J gave up 4 bases, with 23 bases separating them. CDR3 length: 16 residues. Germline CDR1 and CDR2: SGDLS and YYNGEE. CDR3 nucleotide sequence: TGTGCCAGCCTTCTCATGTACTCAAGAAAGACCTATGGCTACACCTTC. Its translation is CASLLMYSRKTYGYTF.

This clonotype has a count of ten or more. The V call is TRBV6-5, the J call TRBJ2-7; the D gene could be TRBD1 or TRBD2 (5 bases each). The V end lost 2 bases, the J end lost 0 bases, and 11 bases lay between the germline ends. CDR3 size: 15 residues. Germline lookup yields CDR1 MNHEY and CDR2 SVGAGI. The CDR3 DNA reads TGTGCCAGCAGTTACACCCGGGACCACTCCTACGAGCAGTACTTC. The encoded protein is CASSYTRDHSYEQYF.

Concerning this clonotype: A much larger clone differs by one base, so this may be a read error. The chain links TRBV2 to TRBJ2-7, with D perhaps matching TRBD1 (5 bases). CDR1 SNHLY and CDR2 FYNNEI come from the germline V gene. The CDR3 has 13 amino acids. This CDR3 is CASSGQFAYEQCF. CDR3 sequence (DNA): TGTGCCAGCAGTGGACAGTTCGCCTACGAGCAGTGCTTC.

This clonotype was seen at least ten times. The chain links TRBV2 to TRBJ2-7; possible D gene TRBD2, 6 bases. V was clipped by 6 bases and J by 1 base, with 13 bases between them. The CDR3 is made up of 14 amino acids. Germline loops: CDR1 SNHLY, CDR2 FYNNEI. In DNA form, the CDR3 reads TGTGCCAGCAGCAGGAGGGACGGATCCTACGAGCAGTACTTC. It encodes CASSRRDGSYEQYF.

With respect to this clonotype: A read error may be the cause here, since a much bigger clone is one base away. The V gene is TRBV7-3, the J gene TRBJ2-7; D is perhaps TRBD2 (6 bases). V was clipped by 3 bases and J by 12 bases, with 18 bases between them. The V gene's germline CDR1 is SGHTA and CDR2 FQGTGA. The CDR3 loop spans 13 amino acids. The CDR3 DNA sequence: TGTGCCAGCAGCTTTGGGGGAGGTGAGACCCGGTACTTC. Its translation: CASSFGGGETRYF.

This clonotype has a count of ten or more. The chain carries TRBV9 and TRBJ2-1; D is unresolved. V lost 0 bases and J lost 6, with 13 bases in between. Germline CDR1 and CDR2: SGDLS and YYNGEE. This CDR3 is 15 amino acids long. CDR3 protein: CASSVEVYSGNEQFF. The CDR3 DNA follows: TGTGCCAGCAGCGTAGAAGTCTACTCGGGCAATGAGCAGTTCTTC. Supplemented by reference TRBV9 and TRBJ2-1, the full variable domain reads DSGVTQTPKHLITATGQRVTLRCSPRSGDLSVYWYQQSLDQGLQFLIQYYNGEERAKGNILERFSAQQFPDLHSELNLSSLELGDSALYFCASSVEVYSGNEQFFGPGTRLTVL.

This clonotype was seen at least ten times. This rearrangement joins TRBV4-3 to TRBJ1-2; D is uncertain. V shed 5 bases and J shed 4 bases, with 23 bases lying between them. This CDR3 has 17 amino acids. The V gene's germline CDR1 is LGHNA and CDR2 YSLEER. The CDR3 spells CASSCRLGRRKTYGYTF. For the CDR3, the DNA is TGCGCCAGCAGCTGTAGGTTAGGACGTCGAAAGACCTATGGCTACACCTTC.

V is TRBV6-2 or TRBV6-3 and J is TRBJ2-7, with no clear D. Germline values: CDR1 MNHEY, CDR2 SVGEGT. The V gene lost 2 bases and the J gene lost 2 bases, with 4 bases spanning the gap. The CDR3 length is 12 residues. The CDR3 here is CASSYRAYEQYF. The DNA of the CDR3 is TGTGCCAGCAGTTACCGAGCCTACGAGCAGTACTTC.

This clonotype was counted many times. The J gene is TRBJ2-7, the V gene TRBV6-6; D not resolved. Trimming pared 6 bases from V and 2 bases from J, leaving 11 bases between. The CDR3 is 13 amino acids. Germline V gene data show CDR1 as MNHNY and CDR2 as SVGAGI (reference sequence). This chain's CDR3 is CASRPQDTYEQYF. The DNA of the CDR3 is TGTGCCAGCAGACCCCAGGATACCTACGAGCAGTACTTC.

This clonotype was found many times. The rearrangement uses TRBV27 and TRBJ1-5, with D possibly matching TRBD1 (5 bases). The CDR3 is made up of 13 amino acids. Per germline, CDR1 MNHEY and CDR2 SMNVEV (reference sequence). V dropped 3 bases and J dropped 4 bases, with 7 bases sitting between them. CDR3 sequence (DNA): TGTGCCAGCAGTTTGGGGCAGAATCAGCCCCAGCATTTT. Protein product: CASSLGQNQPQHF.

This clonotype occurred many times. The chain has TRBV27 and TRBJ2-7; no clear D. Per germline, CDR1 MNHEY and CDR2 SMNVEV (reference sequence). With 6 bases removed from V and 2 bases from J, the gap between germline ends came to 5 bases. The CDR3 totals 11 residues. CDR3 protein: CASRGTYEQYF. DNA of the CDR3: TGTGCCAGCAGAGGAACCTACGAGCAGTACTTC.

Turning to this clonotype: A much larger clone sits a single nucleotide away, making a read error possible. The rearrangement joins TRBV20-1 to TRBJ2-7; TRBD1 matches at 8 bases. The germline V gene has CDR1 DFQATT and CDR2 SNEGSKA (reference sequence). The J segment lost 1 base and the V segment lost 5 bases, leaving 10 bases of the junction unmatched. The CDR3 totals 15 residues. The CDR3 here is CSAEAGTGMSYEQYF. The CDR3 bases are TGCAGTGCTGAAGCCGGGACAGGAATGTCCTACGAGCAGTACTTC.

About this clonotype: Possible read error: a much larger clone is one base away. The chain combines TRBV30 with TRBJ2-5; D is unclear. Trimming stripped 6 bases from V and 4 bases from J, with 9 bases between. Germline V gives CDR1 GTSNPN, CDR2 SVGIG (reference sequence). The CDR3 runs 11 residues. Here the CDR3 DNA reads TGTGCCTGTCCGAGAGGAGAGACCCAGTACTTC. Amino acids: CACPRGETQYF.

For this clonotype: This clone may be a read error of a much larger clone one base away. The CDR3 ends on some other residue instead of the conserved phenylalanine or tryptophan, so this is likely a read error. The CDR3 loop is CAWSVTSVGELFY. CDR3 DNA sequence: TGTGCCTGGAGTGTGACTAGCGTCGGGGAGCTGTTTTAT. The chain employs TRBV30 and TRBJ2-2; 8 bases agree with TRBD2. The CDR3 is 13 amino acids. The J segment lost 7 bases and the V segment lost 0 bases, leaving 1 base of the junction unmatched. Per the germline V gene, CDR1 is GTSNPN and CDR2 is SVGIG (reference sequence).

This clonotype was recorded many times. V and J are TRBV30 and TRBJ2-3; TRBD2 matches 10 bases. Germline-derived CDR1 and CDR2 are GTSNPN and SVGIG (reference sequence). The trim removed 2 bases at V and 10 bases at J, leaving 3 bases unmatched. This CDR3 has 12 residues. CDR3 loop: CAWSSGRAAQYF. The CDR3 DNA reads TGTGCCTGGAGTAGCGGGAGGGCCGCGCAGTATTTT.

Regarding this clonotype: This may stem from a read error, because a much larger clone lies one nucleotide away. The rearrangement uses TRBV6-2 or TRBV6-3 and TRBJ1-1, with a weak D call TRBD1 (6 bases). The CDR3 consists of 15 residues. Germline CDR1 MNHEY, CDR2 SVGEGT. The CDR3 DNA sequence: TGTGCCGGCAGTTACGAGTCGGCAGGGGCGGAGGCGGCTTTCTTT. The encoded protein is CAGSYESAGAEAAFF.

This clonotype was observed at least ten times. The chain recombines TRBV20-1 with TRBJ1-2, with D uncertain. V dropped 5 bases and J dropped 4 bases, with 23 bases sitting between them. This CDR3 is 16 amino acids long. The V gene's germline CDR1 is DFQATT and CDR2 SNEGSKA (reference sequence). This CDR3 reads CSALIGLFRKTYGYTF. The DNA for the CDR3 is TGCAGTGCTTTAATTGGGCTGTTTCGAAAGACCTATGGCTACACCTTC.

As concerns this clonotype: A read error may explain this, as a much larger clone is one base away. The chain is built from TRBV7-3 and TRBJ2-4; possibly TRBD2 for D (6 bases). CDR3 length equals 15 residues. The germline gives CDR1 SGHTA, CDR2 FQGTGA. The CDR3: CASSHGWGGANVPTF. CDR3 bases: TGTGCCAGCAGTCACGGGTGGGGCGGGGCCAACGTCCCGACTTTC.

This clonotype occurred a few times. The V gene is TRBV29-1, the J gene TRBJ2-5; 7 bases are a match to TRBD1. The CDR3 is made up of 14 amino acids. Trimming removed 8 bases from V and 2 bases from J; junction bases left unmatched: 11. CDR1 is SQVTM, CDR2 ANQGSEA, per germline. The CDR3 DNA is TGCAGCTCTGAGGGGGCAGGAGGACAAGAGACCCAGTACTTC. This gives the protein CSSEGAGGQETQYF.

This clonotype was found many times. The J gene is TRBJ1-2, the V gene TRBV5-4; D gene uncertain. The CDR3 is 16 amino acids. Germline V gives CDR1 SGHNT, CDR2 YYREEE (reference sequence). Trimming left V 7 bases short and J 4 bases short, with 23 bases between. The CDR3 region has the DNA TGTGCCAGCTCGCGAACCGTACCAGGAAAGACCTATGGCTACACCTTC. Amino acids: CASSRTVPGKTYGYTF.

With respect to this clonotype: Since a much larger clone is just one base distant, this may be a read error. The chain uses TRBV6-6 and TRBJ2-1; D perhaps matches TRBD1 (5 bases). This CDR3 is built from 15 residues. V was cut by 8 bases and J by 0 bases, with 14 bases left in between. Germline V CDR1 and CDR2: MNHNY, SVGAGI (reference sequence). CDR3 nucleotide sequence: TGTGCCAGCGGTAGACAGTCTAGCTCCTACAATGAGCAGTTCTTC. This sequence encodes CASGRQSSSYNEQFF.

With respect to this clonotype: A much larger clone differs by one base, so this may be a read error. This chain uses TRBV28 with TRBJ1-5; D is undetermined. This CDR3 spans 15 amino acids. Germline V lookup: CDR1 MDHEN, CDR2 SYDVKM. CDR3 amino acids: CTSSFLYGYNQPQHF. Here the CDR3 DNA reads TGTACCAGCAGTTTCCTTTATGGGTACAATCAGCCCCAGCATTTT.

This clonotype was detected many times. V and J are TRBV5-1 and TRBJ1-1; 7 bases fit TRBD1. V dropped 4 bases and J dropped 5; count of bases not matched to a gene: 11. Germline loops: CDR1 SGHRS, CDR2 YFSETQ. This CDR3 is built from 15 residues. The CDR3 nucleotides are TGCGCCAGCAGCCAACACCTAGACAGGGTGACTGAAGCTTTCTTT. Translated, it gives CASSQHLDRVTEAFF.

In its sample, this clonotype was seen many times. This chain connects TRBV7-3 to TRBJ1-3; D gene uncertain. In germline, CDR1 is SGHTA, CDR2 FQGTGA. Trimming took off 5 bases at V and 4 bases at J, with 15 bases between the two ends. The CDR3 length is 15 residues. CDR3 in amino acids: CASSPSGAGGNTIYF. Written as DNA, the CDR3 is TGTGCCAGCAGCCCGTCTGGCGCTGGGGGAAACACCATATATTTT.

A word on this clonotype: This may come from a read error, since a much larger clone is one base off. The chain is built from TRBV15 and TRBJ2-1; 7 bases map to TRBD1. The germline V gene encodes CDR1 LNHNV and CDR2 YYDKDF (reference sequence). The CDR3 has 15 amino acids. V shed 8 bases and J 2 bases; nucleotides not matched to a gene: 9. The CDR3 coding sequence is TGTGCCACCGGCGAGCGACAGGGAGCCTACAATGAGCAGTTCTTC. Translated, it gives CATGERQGAYNEQFF. The full variable domain, its missing parts supplied by reference TRBV15 and TRBJ2-1, is DAMVIQNPRYQVTQFGKPVTLSCSQTLNHNVMYWYQQKSSQAPKLLFHYYDKDFNNEADTPDNFQSRRPNTSFCFLDIRSPGLGDTAMYLCATGERQGAYNEQFFGPGTRLTVL.

This clonotype was detected many times. The V and J genes are TRBV6-4 and TRBJ1-2; D is undetermined. CDR3 length: 17 amino acids. V lost 5 bases and J 4 bases, leaving 23 bases between the germline ends. In germline, CDR1 is MRHNA, CDR2 SNTAGT. The chain's CDR3 is CASSYSFSHGKTYGYTF. DNA of the CDR3: TGTGCCAGCAGTTATTCGTTCTCACACGGAAAGACCTATGGCTACACCTTC.

The table lists this clonotype with many counts. This chain joins TRBV9 and TRBJ2-2; D is ambiguous. CDR1 and CDR2 from the germline V gene are SGDLS and YYNGEE. The CDR3 extends over 13 amino acids. V was cut by 7 bases and J by 1 base, with 8 bases left in between. CDR3 sequence (DNA): TGTGCCAGCGAGCCGGGGAACACCGGGGAGCTGTTTTTT. Protein product: CASEPGNTGELFF.

This clonotype was detected a few times. This chain joins TRBV5-6 and TRBJ2-1; possible D gene TRBD1, 5 bases. V was shortened by 1 base and J by 8 bases, with 13 bases between the two germline ends. Germline assignment: CDR1 SGHDT and CDR2 YYEEEE. The CDR3 has 14 amino acids. The CDR3 protein is CASSLWQGGDEQFF. The CDR3 DNA is TGTGCCAGCAGCTTGTGGCAGGGTGGGGATGAGCAGTTCTTC.